Reported below is one T cell receptor beta chain. The authors' processing: Estimation of nucleated cell counts relied on the amplification of reference gene primers. The table came from immunoSEQ multiplex PCR; TCRdb's copy has only in-frame clones and leaves some out. V and J calls and clone size are as listed in that table; D and trimming were resolved from the DNA. The sample has fewer than 150,000 clones; around four fifths are singletons. From germline, CDR1 is MNHNY and CDR2 SVGAGI (reference sequence). This CDR3 contains 15 residues. The J segment lost 7 bases and the V segment lost 6 bases, leaving 5 bases of the junction unmatched. The sample comes from a study of blood T cell repertoires in COVID-19. About the research overall: COVID-19 samples collected from the United States, Italy and Spain covered acute and convalescent phases. From T cells, B-cell-depleted T cells, or PBMCs came the material, which was cDNA or gDNA.

Sample: peripheral blood. The rearrangement uses TRBV6-6 and TRBJ2-1; 14 nucleotides agree with TRBD2. The sequence came from a woman aged 40 to 49 with acute or convalescent COVID-19. CDR3 nucleotide sequence: TGTGCCAGCAGCCTGGGACTAGCGGGGGCGAATGAGCAGTTCTTC. Its protein product is CASSLGLAGANEQFF.